A single sample gave rise to the 19 T cell receptor beta chains below, sequenced in a study of cytomegalovirus exposure and HLA in healthy donors. The data were produced by immunoSEQ multiplex PCR, yet TCRdb's version contains in-frame clones alone and is incomplete. Of around 150,000 clones listed, roughly four fifths were seen once; the top ten hold less than 35%. Material: PBMCs. These receptors all stem from a man aged 25 to 40 in good health and CMV-seropositive.

The chain carries TRBV19 and TRBJ1-1; no reliable D call. The V end lost 7 bases, the J end lost 0 bases, and 9 bases lay between the germline ends. CDR1 is LNHDA and CDR2 is SQIVND in the germline V gene (reference sequence). This CDR3 region has 13 residues. For the CDR3, the DNA is TGTGCCAGTAACCTGGGCCTGAACACTGAAGCTTTCTTT. Translated, it gives CASNLGLNTEAFF.

The chain has TRBV9 and TRBJ2-7, with D perhaps TRBD1 (6 bases). CDR1 is SGDLS and CDR2 is YYNGEE in the germline V gene. CDR3 length: 15 amino acids. V gave up 0 bases and J gave up 2 bases, with 12 bases separating them. This CDR3 is CASSVAVGAAYEQYF. CDR3 bases: TGTGCCAGCAGCGTAGCAGTGGGGGCAGCCTACGAGCAGTACTTC.

This sequence joins TRBV7-2 and TRBJ2-7, with TRBD1 matching over 7 bases. Germline CDR1 SGHTA, CDR2 FQGNSA. The V gene end was trimmed by 1 base and the J gene end by 5 bases; junction bases not matched to a gene: 8. This CDR3 is 15 amino acids long. Written as DNA, the CDR3 is TGTGCCAGCAGCTTAGGGGGCAGCACAGGGGACGAGCAGTACTTC. Its protein product is CASSLGGSTGDEQYF.

V usage is TRBV30 and J usage is TRBJ2-7; TRBD2 aligns across 8 bases. Germline V gives CDR1 GTSNPN, CDR2 SVGIG (reference sequence). The CDR3 sequence is 12 residues long. Trimming at V came to 4 bases and at J to 5 bases, leaving 4 bases not matched to a gene. Written as DNA, the CDR3 is TGTGCCTGGAATCTAGCGGGCGACGAGCAGTACTTC. Its protein product is CAWNLAGDEQYF.

The chain links TRBV13 to TRBJ2-3; tentative D call: TRBD1 (6 bases). V lost 5 bases to trimming and J lost 1 base, with 13 bases between them. The CDR3 loop spans 15 amino acids. Germline loops: CDR1 PRHDT, CDR2 FYEKMQ (reference sequence). In nucleotides, the CDR3 is TGTGCCAGCAGCAGGGACAATAAGCGCACAGATACGCAGTATTTT. It yields the protein CASSRDNKRTDTQYF.

In the case of this clone: The sample holds other DNA sequences that translate to the same CDR3. V and J are TRBV5-1 and TRBJ1-2; D gene uncertain. V shed 5 bases and J shed 4 bases, with 9 bases lying between them. Germline lookup yields CDR1 SGHRS and CDR2 YFSETQ. The CDR3 has 12 amino acids. Written as DNA, the CDR3 is TGCGCCAGCAGTAGCGGTGGCTATGGCTACACCTTC. Residues: CASSSGGYGYTF.

The V gene is TRBV2, the J gene TRBJ1-1, with 8 bases lining up with TRBD1. CDR1 is SNHLY, CDR2 FYNNEI, per germline. The junction had 10 bases not matched to a gene; V was cut back by 6 bases and J by 7 bases. The CDR3 contains 14 residues. The DNA of the CDR3 is TGTGCCAGCAGCCTGACAGGGGAACCGCGTGAAGCTTTCTTT. Encoded protein: CASSLTGEPREAFF.

This rearrangement joins TRBV27 to TRBJ1-4; TRBD1 agrees at 11 bases. The V segment lost 5 bases and the J segment 7 bases; nucleotides outside the gene matches: 9. The CDR3 totals 16 residues. Germline V gives CDR1 MNHEY, CDR2 SMNVEV (reference sequence). CDR3 bases: TGTGCCAGCAGTCCGACCGGACAGGGGGCTCGTGAAAAACTGTTTTTT. Its translation: CASSPTGQGAREKLFF.

The chain links TRBV11-2 to TRBJ1-1; D call uncertain. V lost 5 bases and J 2 bases, leaving 6 bases between the germline ends. The CDR3 is 12 amino acids. Germline assignment: CDR1 SGHAT and CDR2 FQNNGV. CDR3 residues: CASSPSNTEAFF. Written as DNA, the CDR3 is TGTGCCAGCAGCCCCTCCAACACTGAAGCTTTCTTT.

The chain's CDR3 is CASSEGAGSGNQPQHF. The CDR3 bases are TGTGCCAGCAGTGAAGGTGCGGGGTCGGGCAATCAGCCCCAGCATTTT. The rearrangement links TRBV25-1 to TRBJ1-5; the D is unclear. V lost 2 bases, J lost 2 bases, and 13 bases lay in between. The CDR3 runs 16 residues. Germline CDR1 MGHDK, CDR2 SYGVNS.

The rearrangement links TRBV19 to TRBJ2-3; 8 bases fit TRBD2. Germline-derived CDR1 and CDR2 are LNHDA and SQIVND (reference sequence). V lost 5 bases and J lost 2; bases outside the gene matches: 9. The CDR3 covers 16 residues. The chain's CDR3 is CASSSAAGADTDTQYF. CDR3 in DNA: TGTGCCAGTAGTTCGGCAGCGGGGGCCGACACAGATACGCAGTATTTT.

V and J are TRBV29-1 and TRBJ1-1, with D tentatively TRBD1 (6 bases). V was cut by 6 bases and J by 7 bases, with 9 bases left in between. Germline assignment: CDR1 SQVTM and CDR2 ANQGSEA. The CDR3 extends over 10 amino acids. The CDR3 nucleotides are TGCAGCGTCGGACAGATTGAAGCTTTCTTT. It yields the protein CSVGQIEAFF.

The gene calls are TRBV27 and TRBJ1-2; 10 positions agree with TRBD1. J was trimmed by 5 bases and V by 4 bases; bases with no gene match: 13. There are 17 residues in the CDR3. Germline CDR1 MNHEY, CDR2 SMNVEV (reference sequence). CDR3 protein: CASSSISGTGAYYGYTF. The CDR3 bases are TGTGCCAGCAGTTCGATCAGCGGGACAGGGGCTTATTATGGCTACACCTTC.

The chain recombines TRBV19 with TRBJ1-1, with 7 bases lining up with TRBD1. After removal of 5 bases from V and 0 bases from J, the junction contained 3 bases not matched to a gene. The CDR3 totals 14 residues. The germline V gene has CDR1 LNHDA and CDR2 SQIVND (reference sequence). Written as DNA, the CDR3 is TGTGCCAGTAGTGTGACAGGGATGAACACTGAAGCTTTCTTT. Translation: CASSVTGMNTEAFF.

CDR3 sequence (DNA): TGTGCCAGTAGCGGAGGGGACAGGGGATCCTACGAGCAGTACTTC. It is translated as CASSGGDRGSYEQYF. The chain carries TRBV19 and TRBJ2-7, with TRBD1 matching over 10 bases. Germline V gives CDR1 LNHDA, CDR2 SQIVND (reference sequence). V trimming: 6 bases; J trimming: 1 base; junction bases outside the gene matches: 6. The CDR3 runs 15 residues.

This chain joins TRBV18 and TRBJ2-1, with 10 bases that match TRBD2. Trimming took 2 bases from V and 6 from J; bases not matched to a gene: 1. This CDR3 region has 14 residues. Germline V gives CDR1 KGHSH, CDR2 LQKENI. The CDR3, as DNA: TGTGCCAGCTCACCAAGGACTAGCGGCAATGAGCAGTTCTTC. Protein sequence: CASSPRTSGNEQFF.

The chain uses TRBV5-4 and TRBJ2-2, with 9 bases identical to TRBD2. This CDR3 spans 16 amino acids. V dropped 0 bases and J dropped 3; count of bases not matched to a gene: 3. Germline V lookup: CDR1 SGHNT, CDR2 YYREEE (reference sequence). The CDR3 nucleotides are TGTGCCAGCAGCTTGGTAGCTAGCGGGGACACCGGGGAGCTGTTTTTT. This translates into CASSLVASGDTGELFF. The whole variable domain, filled in from reference TRBV5-4 and TRBJ2-2, reads ETGVTQSPTHLIKTRGQQVTLRCSSQSGHNTVSWYQQALGQGPQFIFQYYREEENGRGNFPPRFSGLQFPNYSSELNVNALELDDSALYLCASSLVASGDTGELFFGEGSRLTVL.

The CDR3 loop reads CASITGTGRAFF. CDR3 bases: TGTGCCAGTATAACGGGGACAGGCCGAGCTTTCTTT. This chain links TRBV19 with TRBJ1-1; 8 nucleotides match TRBD1. The CDR3 is 12 residues long. Germline CDR1 and CDR2: LNHDA and SQIVND (reference sequence). V was clipped by 7 bases and J by 10 bases; unmatched bases: 8.

CDR3 bases: TGCAGTGCTTCCTCCAGGGATACGCAGTATTTT. Residues: CSASSRDTQYF. The J gene is TRBJ2-3, the V gene TRBV20-1; D is uncertain. This CDR3 has 11 residues. Germline V gene sequence: CDR1 DFQATT, CDR2 SNEGSKA (reference sequence). V lost 5 bases to trimming and J lost 6 bases, with 9 bases between them.